These 31 T cell receptor beta chains came from one sample sequenced in a study of shared clonotypes between healthy human individuals. TCRdb's copy holds only in-frame clones and misses some; the assay was immunoSEQ multiplex PCR. The table lists about 1 million clones, around 75% of them singletons. The sample taken for sequencing was memory CD4+ T cells sorted from blood. Subset reported: CD45RA-negative fraction. The receptor set was obtained from a man aged 18 to 35 in good health.

The chain combines TRBV7-2 with TRBJ2-2, with 9 bases fitting TRBD2. In germline, CDR1 is SGHTA, CDR2 FQGNSA. V shed 1 base, J shed 6 bases, and the junction held 3 bases outside the gene matches. The CDR3 length is 15 residues. The CDR3 DNA reads TGTGCCAGCAGCTTAGGTAGCGGGAGTTCCGGGGAGCTGTTTTTT. Translated: CASSLGSGSSGELFF.

As regards this clone: Other DNA sequences in the same sample also yield this CDR3. The rearrangement links TRBV27 to TRBJ2-7; 8 bases match TRBD1. CDR1 MNHEY and CDR2 SMNVEV come from the germline V gene (reference sequence). Trimming at V came to 5 bases and at J to 3 bases, leaving 9 bases not matched to a gene. CDR3 length equals 15 residues. CDR3 in amino acids: CASSLRDRGVYEQYF. CDR3 coding DNA: TGTGCCAGCAGTCTCCGCGACAGGGGTGTCTACGAGCAGTACTTC.

This rearrangement joins TRBV9 to TRBJ1-4; D remains ambiguous. The germline V and J ends were trimmed by 5 bases and 4 bases, with 12 bases remaining between them. Germline loops: CDR1 SGDLS, CDR2 YYNGEE. The CDR3 totals 14 residues. The CDR3 sequence: CASSLDGFNEKLFF. DNA of the CDR3: TGTGCCAGCAGTTTGGACGGGTTTAATGAAAAACTGTTTTTT.

V gene TRBV5-6 combines with J gene TRBJ1-2; 7 nucleotides agree with TRBD1. The CDR3 runs 13 residues. CDR1 and CDR2 (germline): SGHDT, YYEEEE. The V gene end was trimmed by 0 bases and the J gene end by 8 bases; junction bases not matched to a gene: 4. CDR3 coding DNA: TGTGCCAGCAGCTTGGGACAGGGCGAGGGCTACACCTTC. It encodes CASSLGQGEGYTF.

V gene TRBV11-2 combines with J gene TRBJ2-7; TRBD2 matches at 8 bases. Germline V lookup: CDR1 SGHAT, CDR2 FQNNGV. V dropped 1 base and J dropped 4; count of bases not matched to a gene: 6. This CDR3 has 15 amino acids. The CDR3 here is CASSLASSGSYEQYF. The CDR3 coding sequence is TGTGCCAGCAGCTTAGCATCTAGCGGGTCATACGAGCAGTACTTC.

Notes on this clone: The sample holds other DNA sequences that translate to the same CDR3. The chain links TRBV7-2 to TRBJ2-7; 10 bases are shared with TRBD1. The CDR3 spans 15 residues. Germline values: CDR1 SGHTA, CDR2 FQGNSA. V gave up 1 base and J gave up 2 bases; unmatched junction bases: 2. CDR3 region: CASSLGGTGAYEQYF. CDR3 DNA sequence: TGTGCCAGCAGCTTAGGCGGGACAGGGGCCTACGAGCAGTACTTC.

This chain links TRBV13 with TRBJ2-1, with 13 bases aligning to TRBD2. CDR3 size: 19 residues. The ends lost 3 bases at V and 1 base at J; junction bases unmatched: 9. Germline loops: CDR1 PRHDT, CDR2 FYEKMQ (reference sequence). The CDR3 nucleotides read TGTGCCAGCAGCTTGAGGAGACTAGCGGGAGGACATTCCTACAATGAGCAGTTCTTC. Protein sequence: CASSLRRLAGGHSYNEQFF.

This clone was picked up one time. The chain joins TRBV7-2 to TRBJ2-2; 8 nucleotides line up with TRBD2. The germline V gene has CDR1 SGHTA and CDR2 FQGNSA. The trim removed 5 bases at V and 8 bases at J, leaving 13 bases unmatched. CDR3 length: 16 amino acids. CDR3 bases: TGTGCCAGCAGCCCCCGACCGGGACTAGGAGTTGGGGAGCTGTTTTTT. Residues: CASSPRPGLGVGELFF.

The genes are TRBV4-3 and TRBJ2-3, with TRBD2 matching 11 bases. Germline CDR1 reads LGHNA; CDR2 reads YSLEER. The CDR3 sequence is 20 residues long. After removal of 0 bases from V and 4 bases from J, the junction contained 15 bases not matched to a gene. The CDR3 DNA reads as TGCGCCAGCAGCCAAGATTTGTTTACTAGCGGGAGATCTTTCCCAGATACGCAGTATTTT. Residues: CASSQDLFTSGRSFPDTQYF.

This chain uses TRBV18 with TRBJ2-7, with TRBD1 matching over 9 bases. CDR1 is KGHSH and CDR2 is LQKENI in the germline V gene. V gave up 0 bases and J gave up 4 bases; unmatched junction bases: 7. The CDR3 loop spans 16 amino acids. The CDR3 region is CASSPPSGTGLYEQYF. CDR3 sequence (DNA): TGTGCCAGCTCACCACCATCCGGGACAGGGCTATACGAGCAGTACTTC.

V gene TRBV28 combines with J gene TRBJ2-5; TRBD2 aligns across 10 bases. Trimming cost V 5 bases and J 2 bases; bases outside gene matches: 8. CDR3 length: 16 residues. Germline V gene lookup returns CDR1 MDHEN and CDR2 SYDVKM. The CDR3 sequence: CASSHSGGALQETQYF. The CDR3, as DNA: TGTGCCAGCAGTCACAGCGGGGGGGCCCTTCAAGAGACCCAGTACTTC.

V and J are TRBV19 and TRBJ2-1; 9 bases are a match to TRBD1. The CDR3 extends over 15 amino acids. The germline gives CDR1 LNHDA, CDR2 SQIVND (reference sequence). Germline trimming cut 4 bases from V and 7 bases from J; bases unmatched to any gene: 8. CDR3 sequence: CASSRDRVFANEQFF. DNA for the CDR3: TGTGCCAGTAGTAGGGACAGGGTCTTTGCAAATGAGCAGTTCTTC.

This clone was found once. At the DNA level, this CDR3 is encoded by other sequences in the same sample as well. The chain has TRBV7-2 and TRBJ1-4; no reliable D call. Germline V CDR1 and CDR2: SGHTA, FQGNSA. The CDR3 runs 14 residues. Trimming left V 5 bases short and J 5 bases short, with 12 bases between. The CDR3 nucleotides are TGTGCCAGCAGCCTAGGACGGGGAAATGAAAAACTGTTTTTT. Translating it yields CASSLGRGNEKLFF.

This chain joins TRBV7-9 and TRBJ1-4; D gene uncertain. The CDR3 has 15 amino acids. The V gene's germline CDR1 is SEHNR and CDR2 FQNEAQ (reference sequence). V was pared by 4 bases and J by 1 base, with 10 bases between. The CDR3 protein is CASSSYGGTNEKLFF. The CDR3 nucleotides are TGTGCCAGCAGCTCCTACGGCGGAACTAATGAAAAACTGTTTTTT.

This sequence joins TRBV30 and TRBJ2-7, with a tentative D call TRBD2 (5 bases). Trimming removed 4 bases at V and 3 bases at J, with 10 bases between. Germline V CDR1 and CDR2: GTSNPN, SVGIG (reference sequence). This CDR3 contains 12 residues. Here the CDR3 DNA reads TGTGCCTGGACAGCCGGGGACTACGAGCAGTACTTC. The encoded protein is CAWTAGDYEQYF. The complete variable domain, with remaining parts taken from reference TRBV30 and TRBJ2-7, reads SQTIHQWPATLVQPVGSPLSLECTVEGTSNPNLYWYRQAAGRGLQLLFYSVGIGQISSEVPQNLSASRPQDRQFILSSKKLLLSDSGFYLCAWTAGDYEQYFGPGTRLTVT.

The chain uses TRBV19 and TRBJ1-3; D uncertain. The CDR3 is 14 amino acids. Deletions cut 8 bases from V and 0 bases from J, with 11 bases between. In germline, CDR1 is LNHDA, CDR2 SQIVND (reference sequence). The CDR3 DNA reads TGTGCCAGTTTCAGCTGGGGCTCTGGAAACACCATATATTTT. Translated, it gives CASFSWGSGNTIYF.

With respect to this clone: A much larger clone differs from this one at a single base, so this may be a read error. Within the sample, other DNA sequences also encode this same CDR3. V usage is TRBV5-4 and J usage is TRBJ2-5; the D is unclear. The CDR3 extends over 13 amino acids. V gave up 1 base and J gave up 2 bases, with 6 bases separating them. Germline V gene data show CDR1 as SGHNT and CDR2 as YYREEE (reference sequence). CDR3: CASSLNSQETQYF. The CDR3 region has the DNA TGTGCCAGCAGCTTGAACAGTCAAGAGACCCAGTACTTC.

The rearrangement links TRBV7-8 to TRBJ1-4, with 7 bases that match TRBD1. In germline, CDR1 is SGHVS, CDR2 FQNEAQ. The CDR3 spans 14 residues. V lost 5 bases and J lost 7; bases outside the gene matches: 7. The CDR3: CASSAQGIGEKLFF. For the CDR3, the DNA is TGTGCCAGCAGCGCACAGGGGATCGGTGAAAAACTGTTTTTT.

The chain employs TRBV2 and TRBJ1-1; 8 positions match TRBD1. This CDR3 has 13 residues. V lost 3 bases and J lost 12; bases outside the gene matches: 9. Looked up from germline, CDR1 is SNHLY and CDR2 is FYNNEI. The CDR3, as DNA: TGTGCCAGCAGTGACGGACAGGGCGCGATCCCTTTCTTT. Its translation: CASSDGQGAIPFF.

Details on this clone: A much larger clone differs from this one at a single base, so this may be a read error. At the DNA level, this CDR3 is encoded by other sequences in the same sample as well. The chain uses TRBV7-9 and TRBJ1-6, with D maybe TRBD1 (6 bases). The germline gives CDR1 SEHNR, CDR2 FQNEAQ (reference sequence). V lost 3 bases and J 3 bases, leaving 6 bases between the germline ends. This CDR3 spans 14 amino acids. DNA of the CDR3: TGTGCCAGCAGCTTGGACAGCTATAATTCACCCCTCCACTTT. Protein: CASSLDSYNSPLHF.

The V call is TRBV23-1, the J call TRBJ1-2; D ambiguous. TRBV23-1 is an ORF, with its function uncertain. Trimming removed 6 bases at V and 5 bases at J, with 16 bases between. The CDR3 has 14 amino acids. CDR3 sequence reads: CASSRPETVYGYTF. The CDR3 DNA reads as TGCGCCAGCAGCCGCCCCGAGACTGTATATGGCTACACCTTC.

The V and J genes are TRBV10-3 and TRBJ1-1, with D possibly TRBD1 on 6 matching bases. The CDR3 consists of 15 residues. The V end lost 7 bases, the J end lost 1 base, and 16 bases lay between the germline ends. Germline CDR1 reads ENHRY; CDR2 reads SYGVKD. Here the CDR3 DNA reads TGTGCCATCACCAGGACAGTCAAAGGGAACACTGAAGCTTTCTTT. Protein sequence: CAITRTVKGNTEAFF.

This rearrangement joins TRBV19 to TRBJ2-1; TRBD2 matches at 12 bases. Germline loops: CDR1 LNHDA, CDR2 SQIVND (reference sequence). This CDR3 is 16 amino acids long. Unmatched junction bases numbered 11, after V lost 4 bases and J lost 10 bases. In nucleotides, the CDR3 is TGTGCCAGTAGTAAAAGGACTAGCGGGATTCTAGGGGAGCAGTTCTTC. It specifies CASSKRTSGILGEQFF.

CDR3 in amino acids: CASSVTSDNEQFF. CDR3 DNA sequence: TGTGCCAGCAGCGTTACTAGCGACAATGAGCAGTTCTTC. V gene TRBV9 combines with J gene TRBJ2-1, with TRBD2 matching 7 bases. Trimming at V came to 2 bases and at J to 5 bases, leaving 1 base not matched to a gene. Germline V gene lookup returns CDR1 SGDLS and CDR2 YYNGEE. The CDR3 covers 13 residues.

A note on this clone: Other DNA sequences of this sample code for an identical CDR3. The J gene is TRBJ2-7, the V gene TRBV28; no clear D gene. This CDR3 is 11 amino acids long. Trimming cost V 2 bases and J 3 bases, with 2 bases left between them. CDR1 is MDHEN, CDR2 SYDVKM, per germline. The CDR3 DNA is TGTGCCAGCAGTTTAAACTACGAGCAGTACTTC. Amino acids: CASSLNYEQYF. Using reference TRBV28 and TRBJ2-7 for the parts outside the CDR3, the full variable domain is DVKVTQSSRYLVKRTGEKVFLECVQDMDHENMFWYRQDPGLGLRLIYFSYDVKMKEKGDIPEGYSVSREKKERFSLILESASTNQTSMYLCASSLNYEQYFGPGTRLTVT.

Comment on this clone: Distinct nucleotide sequences in the sample also encode this CDR3. This chain connects TRBV5-1 to TRBJ1-5, with D possibly matching TRBD1 (5 bases). Per germline, CDR1 SGHRS and CDR2 YFSETQ. Between the trimmed V and J ends, which lost 0 bases and 2 bases, there was a span of 12 bases. There are 16 residues in the CDR3. CDR3: CASSLDGTGGNQPQHF. CDR3 DNA sequence: TGCGCCAGCAGCTTGGACGGGACGGGAGGCAATCAGCCCCAGCATTTT.

This clone occurred a few times. V is TRBV10-1 and J is TRBJ1-1; possible D gene TRBD1, 5 bases. The V gene's germline CDR1 is WNHNN and CDR2 SYGVQD (reference sequence). The CDR3 has 14 amino acids. Trimming removed 3 bases from V and 6 bases from J, with 14 bases in between. The CDR3 DNA follows: TGCGCCAGCAGTGACAGGGAAGGTTTTGCTGAAGCTTTCTTT. The encoded protein is CASSDREGFAEAFF.

The count of this clone is one. The CDR3 reads CASSHSRGAVNEKLFF. The CDR3 nucleotides are TGCGCCAGCAGCCATTCCAGGGGGGCGGTCAATGAAAAACTGTTTTTT. The genes are TRBV4-3 and TRBJ1-4; 7 bases agree with TRBD1. With 3 bases clipped from V and 5 bases from J, the junction kept 9 bases outside the gene matches. Germline CDR1 reads LGHNA; CDR2 reads YSLEER. The length of the CDR3 is 16 residues.

A few counts support this clone. The CDR3 loop is CASSPLGQGDSPLHF. CDR3 coding DNA: TGTGCCAGCTCACCACTGGGACAGGGAGATTCACCCCTCCACTTT. J is TRBJ1-6 and V is TRBV18, with TRBD1 identical over 9 bases. The V gene's germline CDR1 is KGHSH and CDR2 LQKENI. This CDR3 comprises 15 residues. The V and J ends lost 1 base and 8 bases, in that order; junction bases with no gene match: 3. Looking up the rest from reference TRBV18 and TRBJ1-6 gives the full variable domain: NAGVMQNPRHLVRRRGQEARLRCSPMKGHSHVYWYRQLPEEGLKFMVYLQKENIIDESGMPKERFSAEFPKEGPSILRIQQVVRGDSAAYFCASSPLGQGDSPLHFGNGTRLTVT.

This clone has a handful of counts. In nucleotides, the CDR3 is TGTGCCATCGGGGGGGGATCAGACAGGTACGAGCAGTACTTC. This gives the protein CAIGGGSDRYEQYF. The V call is TRBV27, the J call TRBJ2-7; 8 nucleotides align to TRBD2. Germline loops: CDR1 MNHEY, CDR2 SMNVEV (reference sequence). The CDR3 totals 14 residues. Trimming at V came to 10 bases and at J to 4 bases, leaving 12 bases not matched to a gene.

The J gene is TRBJ2-2, the V gene TRBV7-2; D gene unclear. Deletions cut 3 bases from V and 1 base from J, with 9 bases between. The CDR3 is 15 amino acids. Germline V gene data show CDR1 as SGHTA and CDR2 as FQGNSA. The CDR3 bases are TGTGCCAGCAGCTTTGGGCTCAGGAACACCGGGGAGCTGTTTTTT. It specifies CASSFGLRNTGELFF.